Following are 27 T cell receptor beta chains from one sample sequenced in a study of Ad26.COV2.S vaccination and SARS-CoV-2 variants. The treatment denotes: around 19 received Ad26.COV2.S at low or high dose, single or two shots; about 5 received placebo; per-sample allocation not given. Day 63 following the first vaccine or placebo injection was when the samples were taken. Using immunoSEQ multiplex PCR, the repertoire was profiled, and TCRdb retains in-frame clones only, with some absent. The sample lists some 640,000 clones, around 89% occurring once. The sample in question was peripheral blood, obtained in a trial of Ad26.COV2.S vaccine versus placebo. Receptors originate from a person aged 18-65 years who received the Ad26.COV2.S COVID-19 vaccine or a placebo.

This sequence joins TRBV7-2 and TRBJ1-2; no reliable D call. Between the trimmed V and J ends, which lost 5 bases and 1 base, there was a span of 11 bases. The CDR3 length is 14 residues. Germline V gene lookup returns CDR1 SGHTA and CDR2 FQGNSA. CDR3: CASSQPPVNYGYTF. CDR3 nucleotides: TGTGCCAGCAGCCAACCCCCAGTTAACTATGGCTACACCTTC.

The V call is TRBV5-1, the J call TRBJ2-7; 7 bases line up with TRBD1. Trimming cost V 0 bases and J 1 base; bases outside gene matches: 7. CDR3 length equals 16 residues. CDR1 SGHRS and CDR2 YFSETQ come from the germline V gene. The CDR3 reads CASSLGAQGNSYEQYF. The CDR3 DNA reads TGCGCCAGCAGCTTGGGTGCACAGGGGAATTCCTACGAGCAGTACTTC.

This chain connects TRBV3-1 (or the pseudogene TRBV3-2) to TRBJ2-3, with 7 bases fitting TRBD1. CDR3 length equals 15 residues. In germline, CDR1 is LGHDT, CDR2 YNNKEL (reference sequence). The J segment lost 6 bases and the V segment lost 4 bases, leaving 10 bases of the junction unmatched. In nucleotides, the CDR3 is TGTGCCAGCAGCCCTGCACAGGGGTTCGGGGATACGCAGTATTTT. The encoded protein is CASSPAQGFGDTQYF.

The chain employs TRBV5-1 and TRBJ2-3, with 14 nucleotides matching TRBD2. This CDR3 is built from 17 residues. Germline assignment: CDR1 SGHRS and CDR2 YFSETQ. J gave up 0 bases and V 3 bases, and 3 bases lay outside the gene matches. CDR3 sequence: CASSWGLAGESTDTQYF. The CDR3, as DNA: TGCGCCAGCAGCTGGGGACTAGCGGGGGAAAGCACAGATACGCAGTATTTT.

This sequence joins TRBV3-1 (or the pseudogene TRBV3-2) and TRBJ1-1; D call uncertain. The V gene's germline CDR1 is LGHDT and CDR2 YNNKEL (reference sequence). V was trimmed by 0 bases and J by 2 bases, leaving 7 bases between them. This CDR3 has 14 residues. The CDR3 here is CASSQDWHNTEAFF. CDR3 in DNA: TGTGCCAGCAGCCAAGATTGGCATAACACTGAAGCTTTCTTT.

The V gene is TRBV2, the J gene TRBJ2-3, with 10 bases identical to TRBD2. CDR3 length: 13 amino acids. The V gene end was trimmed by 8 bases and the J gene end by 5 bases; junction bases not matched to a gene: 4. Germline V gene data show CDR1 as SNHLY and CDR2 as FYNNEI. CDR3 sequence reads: CASEAGGRDTQYF. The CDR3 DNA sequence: TGTGCCAGCGAAGCGGGGGGGCGAGATACGCAGTATTTT.

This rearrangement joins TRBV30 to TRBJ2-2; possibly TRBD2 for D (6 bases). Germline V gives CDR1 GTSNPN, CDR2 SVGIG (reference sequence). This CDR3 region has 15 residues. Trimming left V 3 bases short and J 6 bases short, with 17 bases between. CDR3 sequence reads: CAWSLTSRAAGELFF. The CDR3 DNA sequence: TGTGCCTGGAGCCTTACTAGCAGGGCAGCCGGGGAGCTGTTTTTT.

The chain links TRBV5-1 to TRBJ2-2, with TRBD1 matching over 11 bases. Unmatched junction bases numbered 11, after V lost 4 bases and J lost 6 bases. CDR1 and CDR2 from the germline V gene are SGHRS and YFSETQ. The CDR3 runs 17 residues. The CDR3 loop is CASSKQIGQGASGELFF. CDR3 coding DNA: TGCGCCAGCAGCAAACAGATCGGACAGGGGGCTTCCGGGGAGCTGTTTTTT.

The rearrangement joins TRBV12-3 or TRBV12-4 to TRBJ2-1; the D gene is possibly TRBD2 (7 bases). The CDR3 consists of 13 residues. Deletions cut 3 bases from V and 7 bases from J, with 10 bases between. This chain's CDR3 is CASSFRGGNEQFF. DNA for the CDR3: TGTGCCAGCAGTTTTAGGGGGGGAAATGAGCAGTTCTTC.

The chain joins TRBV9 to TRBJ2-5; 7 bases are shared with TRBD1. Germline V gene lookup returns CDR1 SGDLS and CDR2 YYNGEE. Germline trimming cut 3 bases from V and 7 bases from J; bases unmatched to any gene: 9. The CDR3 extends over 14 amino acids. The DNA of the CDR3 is TGTGCCAGCAGCGGACCCGGGACAGCTGGGACCCAGTACTTC. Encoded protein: CASSGPGTAGTQYF.

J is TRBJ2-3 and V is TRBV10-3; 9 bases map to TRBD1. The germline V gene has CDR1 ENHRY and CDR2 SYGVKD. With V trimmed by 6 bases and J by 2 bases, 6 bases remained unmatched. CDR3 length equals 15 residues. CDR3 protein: CAIRVGTGITDTQYF. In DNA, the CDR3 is TGTGCCATCAGAGTTGGGACAGGGATCACAGATACGCAGTATTTT.

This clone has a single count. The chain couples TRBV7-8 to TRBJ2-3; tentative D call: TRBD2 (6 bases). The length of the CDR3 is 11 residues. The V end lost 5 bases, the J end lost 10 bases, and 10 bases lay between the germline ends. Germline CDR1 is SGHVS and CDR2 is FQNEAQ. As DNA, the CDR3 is TGTGCCAGCAGCGCGGGACTTTCGCAGTATTTT. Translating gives CASSAGLSQYF. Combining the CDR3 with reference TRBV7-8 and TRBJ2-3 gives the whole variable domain GAGVSQSPRYKVAKRGQDVALRCDPISGHVSLFWYQQALGQGPEFLTYFQNEAQLDKSGLPSDRFFAERPEGSVSTLKIQRTQQEDSAVYLCASSAGLSQYFGPGTRLTVL.

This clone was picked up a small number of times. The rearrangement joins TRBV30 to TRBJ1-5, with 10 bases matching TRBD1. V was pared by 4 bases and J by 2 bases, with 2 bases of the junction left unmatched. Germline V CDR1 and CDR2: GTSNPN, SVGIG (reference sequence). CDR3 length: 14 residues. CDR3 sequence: CAWTDRGGNQPQHF. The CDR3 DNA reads TGTGCCTGGACGGACAGGGGGGGCAATCAGCCCCAGCATTTT. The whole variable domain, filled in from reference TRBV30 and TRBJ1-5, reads SQTIHQWPATLVQPVGSPLSLECTVEGTSNPNLYWYRQAAGRGLQLLFYSVGIGQISSEVPQNLSASRPQDRQFILSSKKLLLSDSGFYLCAWTDRGGNQPQHFGDGTRLSIL.

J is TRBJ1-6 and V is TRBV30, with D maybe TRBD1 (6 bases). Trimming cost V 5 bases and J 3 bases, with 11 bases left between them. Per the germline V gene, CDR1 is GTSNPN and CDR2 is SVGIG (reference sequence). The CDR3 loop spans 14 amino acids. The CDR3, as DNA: TGTGCCTGGTCCCGGACAGTCTATAATTCACCCCTCCACTTT. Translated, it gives CAWSRTVYNSPLHF.

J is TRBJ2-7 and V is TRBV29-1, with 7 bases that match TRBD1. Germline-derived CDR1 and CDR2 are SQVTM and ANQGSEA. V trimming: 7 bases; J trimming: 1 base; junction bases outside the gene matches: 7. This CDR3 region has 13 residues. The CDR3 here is CSALGDSSYEQYF. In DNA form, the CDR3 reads TGCAGCGCGTTGGGGGACAGTTCCTACGAGCAGTACTTC.

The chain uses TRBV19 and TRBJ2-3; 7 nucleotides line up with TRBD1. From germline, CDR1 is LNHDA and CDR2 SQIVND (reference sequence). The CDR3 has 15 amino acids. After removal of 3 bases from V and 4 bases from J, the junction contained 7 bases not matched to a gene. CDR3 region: CASSIQGVGADTQYF. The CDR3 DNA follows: TGTGCCAGTAGTATCCAGGGGGTTGGGGCAGATACGCAGTATTTT.

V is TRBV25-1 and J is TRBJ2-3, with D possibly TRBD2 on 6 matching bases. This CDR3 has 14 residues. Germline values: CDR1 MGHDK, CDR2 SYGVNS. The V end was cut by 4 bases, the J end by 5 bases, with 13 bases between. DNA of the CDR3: TGTGCCAGCAGTGGCGGAGGGCCGGGAGATACGCAGTATTTT. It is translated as CASSGGGPGDTQYF.

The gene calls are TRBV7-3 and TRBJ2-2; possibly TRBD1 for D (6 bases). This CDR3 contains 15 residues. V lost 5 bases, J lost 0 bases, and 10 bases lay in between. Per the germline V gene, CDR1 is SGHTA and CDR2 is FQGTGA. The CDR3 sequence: CASSPQGPNTGELFF. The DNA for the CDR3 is TGTGCCAGCAGCCCACAGGGTCCGAACACCGGGGAGCTGTTTTTT.

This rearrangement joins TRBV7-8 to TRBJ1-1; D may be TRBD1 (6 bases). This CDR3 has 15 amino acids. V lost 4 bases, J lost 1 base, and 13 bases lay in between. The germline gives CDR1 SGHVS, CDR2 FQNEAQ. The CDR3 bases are TGTGCCAGCAGCTCATACAGGGCAAGGAACACTGAAGCTTTCTTT. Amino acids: CASSSYRARNTEAFF. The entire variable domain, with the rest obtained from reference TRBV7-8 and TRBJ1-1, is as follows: GAGVSQSPRYKVAKRGQDVALRCDPISGHVSLFWYQQALGQGPEFLTYFQNEAQLDKSGLPSDRFFAERPEGSVSTLKIQRTQQEDSAVYLCASSSYRARNTEAFFGQGTRLTVV.

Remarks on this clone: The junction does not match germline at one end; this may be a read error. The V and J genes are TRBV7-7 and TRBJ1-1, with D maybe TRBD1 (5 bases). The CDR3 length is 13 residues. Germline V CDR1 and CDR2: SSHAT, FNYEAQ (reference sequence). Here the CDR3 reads CASSRTGNTEAFF. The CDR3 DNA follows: TGTGCTAGCAGCCGTACAGGCAACACTGAAGCTTTCTTT.

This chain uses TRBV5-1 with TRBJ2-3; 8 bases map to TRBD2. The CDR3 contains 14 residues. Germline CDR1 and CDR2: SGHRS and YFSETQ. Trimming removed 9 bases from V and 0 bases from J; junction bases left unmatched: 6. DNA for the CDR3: TGCGCCACCGCCCTAGCGGGCAGCACAGATACGCAGTATTTT. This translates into CATALAGSTDTQYF.

CDR3 sequence (DNA): TGCAGTGCTAGTAGACAGGTTCCTAGCAATCAGCCCCAGCATTTT. It translates to CSASRQVPSNQPQHF. The V call is TRBV20-1, the J call TRBJ1-5; the D gene is possibly TRBD1 (6 bases). There are 15 residues in the CDR3. Germline lookup yields CDR1 DFQATT and CDR2 SNEGSKA (reference sequence). Trimming pared 3 bases from V and 0 bases from J, leaving 12 bases between.

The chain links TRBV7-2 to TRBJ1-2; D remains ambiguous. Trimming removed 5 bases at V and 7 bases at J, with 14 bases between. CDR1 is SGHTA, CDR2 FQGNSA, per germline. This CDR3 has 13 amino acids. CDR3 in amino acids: CASSPMGSGGYTF. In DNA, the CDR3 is TGTGCCAGCAGCCCGATGGGTTCGGGTGGCTACACCTTC.

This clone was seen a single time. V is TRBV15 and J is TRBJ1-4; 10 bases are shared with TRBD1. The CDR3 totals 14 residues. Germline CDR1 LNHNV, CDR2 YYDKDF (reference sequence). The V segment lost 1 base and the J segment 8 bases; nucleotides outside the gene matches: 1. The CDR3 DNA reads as TGTGCCACCAGCAGAGGACAGGGGGCCGAAAAACTGTTTTTT. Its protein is CATSRGQGAEKLFF. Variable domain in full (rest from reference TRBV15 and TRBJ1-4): DAMVIQNPRYQVTQFGKPVTLSCSQTLNHNVMYWYQQKSSQAPKLLFHYYDKDFNNEADTPDNFQSRRPNTSFCFLDIRSPGLGDTAMYLCATSRGQGAEKLFFGSGTQLSVL.

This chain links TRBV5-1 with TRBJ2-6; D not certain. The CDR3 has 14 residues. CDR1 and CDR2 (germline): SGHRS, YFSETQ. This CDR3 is CAPGWIRGANVLTF. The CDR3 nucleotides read TGCGCTCCCGGATGGATCCGTGGGGCCAACGTCCTGACTTTC. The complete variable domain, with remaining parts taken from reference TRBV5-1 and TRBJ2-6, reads KAGVTQTPRYLIKTRGQQVTLSCSPISGHRSVSWYQQTPGQGLQFLFEYFSETQRNKGNFPGRFSGRQFSNSRSEMNVSTLELGDSALYLCAPGWIRGANVLTFGAGSRLTVL.

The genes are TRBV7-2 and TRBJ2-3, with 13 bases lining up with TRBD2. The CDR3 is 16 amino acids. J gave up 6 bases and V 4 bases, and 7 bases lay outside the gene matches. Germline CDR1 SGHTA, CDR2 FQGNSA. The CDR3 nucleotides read TGTGCCAGCAGCTCTCAGACTAGCGGGGGGAGGGATACGCAGTATTTT. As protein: CASSSQTSGGRDTQYF.

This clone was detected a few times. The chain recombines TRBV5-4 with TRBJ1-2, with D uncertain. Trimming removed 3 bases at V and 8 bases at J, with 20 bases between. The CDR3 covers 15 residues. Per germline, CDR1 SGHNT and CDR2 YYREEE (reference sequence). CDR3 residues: CASSSKGVFSRGYTF. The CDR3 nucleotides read TGTGCCAGCAGCTCTAAGGGTGTTTTCTCGAGGGGCTACACCTTC.